These 15 T cell receptor beta chains originate from one sample sequenced in a study of radiation and T cells in renal cell carcinoma. Here immunoSEQ multiplex PCR was the method, and the copy in TCRdb shows in-frame clones only, minus some. The sample includes approximately 65,000 clones, about 74% seen only once; the top ten take approximately 6.6%. The sample's time point: blood 4 weeks post-SBRT, at nephrectomy. Treatment specified: 15 Gy SBRT to primary tumor, nephrectomy 4 weeks later. The source was blood, collected from a patient whose treatment included radiotherapy and nephrectomy. Receptor source: a man in his sixties with renal cell carcinoma.

The V gene is TRBV6-1, the J gene TRBJ1-5; D ambiguous. Germline V lookup: CDR1 MNHNS, CDR2 SASEGT. The V gene lost 3 bases and the J gene lost 10 bases, with 13 bases spanning the gap. This CDR3 has 13 residues. CDR3 DNA sequence: TGTGCCAGCAGTGACCCAAGTATCGGTCCCCAGCATTTT. Protein product: CASSDPSIGPQHF.

This clone occurred once. The J gene is TRBJ2-3, the V gene TRBV30; the match to TRBD2 covers 13 bases. CDR1 GTSNPN and CDR2 SVGIG come from the germline V gene (reference sequence). The length of the CDR3 is 15 residues. V was pared by 0 bases and J by 6 bases, with 3 bases of the junction left unmatched. In nucleotides, the CDR3 is TGTGCCTGGAGTGTAGGACTAGCGGGAGCCGATACGCAGTATTTT. This translates into CAWSVGLAGADTQYF.

V usage is TRBV15 and J usage is TRBJ1-2; 11 nucleotides align to TRBD1. The CDR3 has 18 amino acids. In germline, CDR1 is LNHNV, CDR2 YYDKDF (reference sequence). After removal of 1 base from V and 4 bases from J, the junction contained 11 bases not matched to a gene. The CDR3 loop is CATSRGTGGFGDLYGYTF. The CDR3 coding sequence is TGTGCCACCAGCAGAGGGACAGGGGGCTTTGGGGACCTCTATGGCTACACCTTC.

The CDR3, as DNA: TGTGCCAGCAGCTTGGGACAGCTCACCGGGGAGCTGTTTTTT. Encoded protein: CASSLGQLTGELFF. The V and J genes are TRBV11-3 and TRBJ2-2; TRBD1 aligns across 7 bases. The germline CDR1 and CDR2 sequences are SGHNT and YENEEA. This CDR3 contains 14 residues. After removal of 3 bases from V and 4 bases from J, the junction contained 2 bases not matched to a gene.

This clone has only a few counts. This chain connects TRBV19 to TRBJ1-1; possibly TRBD1 for D (5 bases). CDR1 is LNHDA, CDR2 SQIVND, per germline (reference sequence). V dropped 1 base and J dropped 4 bases, with 13 bases sitting between them. The CDR3 length is 15 residues. The CDR3 region has the DNA TGTGCCAGTAGTATAGTCGGGGGACTCGGCACTGAAGCTTTCTTT. It encodes CASSIVGGLGTEAFF. Supplemented by reference TRBV19 and TRBJ1-1, the full variable domain reads DGGITQSPKYLFRKEGQNVTLSCEQNLNHDAMYWYRQDPGQGLRLIYYSQIVNDFQKGDIAEGYSVSREKKESFPLTVTSAQKNPTAFYLCASSIVGGLGTEAFFGQGTRLTVV.

The rearrangement links TRBV7-8 to TRBJ2-5, with 8 bases lining up with TRBD2. The V gene's germline CDR1 is SGHVS and CDR2 FQNEAQ. Losses at the gene ends were 5 bases for V and 6 bases for J; bases not matched to a gene: 5. CDR3 size: 13 residues. For the CDR3, the DNA is TGTGCCAGCAGCCTAGGGACTAGTCAGACCCAGTACTTC. Its translation is CASSLGTSQTQYF.

The V call is TRBV6-5, the J call TRBJ1-3, with a tentative D call TRBD1 (6 bases). Trimming removed 6 bases from V and 0 bases from J, with 9 bases in between. CDR3 size: 14 residues. Germline V gives CDR1 MNHEY, CDR2 SVGAGI. As DNA, the CDR3 is TGTGCCAGCAGAGGACAGAGCTCTGGAAACACCATATATTTT. This sequence encodes CASRGQSSGNTIYF.

The chain has TRBV11-2 and TRBJ1-3; D possibly corresponds to TRBD1 (5 bases). The CDR3 length is 15 residues. V was cut by 1 base and J by 3 bases, with 10 bases left in between. CDR1 is SGHAT, CDR2 FQNNGV, per germline. CDR3 in amino acids: CASSLARAFGNTIYF. The CDR3 region has the DNA TGTGCCAGCAGCTTAGCCAGGGCGTTTGGAAACACCATATATTTT.

The chain links TRBV5-1 to TRBJ2-2, with D possibly TRBD1 on 6 matching bases. The CDR3 has 15 amino acids. CDR1 and CDR2 from the germline V gene are SGHRS and YFSETQ. The V end was cut by 3 bases, the J end by 0 bases, with 9 bases between. CDR3 DNA: TGCGCCAGCAGCTGGGGGACAACGAACACCGGGGAGCTGTTTTTT. Amino acid sequence: CASSWGTTNTGELFF.

V and J are TRBV2 and TRBJ2-7, with D perhaps matching TRBD1 (5 bases). CDR3 size: 12 residues. V was pared by 7 bases and J by 3 bases, with 10 bases between. Germline CDR1 is SNHLY and CDR2 is FYNNEI. CDR3 in DNA: TGTGCCAGCATCCCAGACAGCTACGAGCAGTACTTC. Encoded protein: CASIPDSYEQYF.

This clone was seen just once. The chain carries TRBV7-9 and TRBJ1-1, with 10 bases lining up with TRBD1. Germline assignment: CDR1 SEHNR and CDR2 FQNEAQ (reference sequence). V lost 7 bases to trimming and J lost 3 bases; unmatched junction nucleotides: 5. This CDR3 region has 14 residues. The CDR3: CASTSGTGDTEAFF. In DNA, the CDR3 is TGTGCCAGCACATCCGGGACAGGGGACACTGAAGCTTTCTTT.

Comment on this clone: At one end the junction does not follow the germline gene, possibly because of a read error. The rearrangement uses TRBV6-5 and TRBJ2-7; D uncertain. The CDR3 is made up of 14 amino acids. The V gene's germline CDR1 is MNHEY and CDR2 SVGAGI. The chain's CDR3 is CASSQRSEAYEQYF. The CDR3 region has the DNA TGCGCCAGCAGTCAAAGGAGCGAGGCCTACGAGCAGTACTTC.

V and J are TRBV5-8 and TRBJ1-1, with D maybe TRBD1 (6 bases). Trimming stripped 0 bases from V and 6 bases from J, with 12 bases between. CDR3 length: 14 amino acids. Germline CDR1 SGHTS, CDR2 YDEGEE. The CDR3 DNA reads TGTGCCAGCAGCTTGGACAGGGCTGTCGCTGAAGCTTTCTTT. This translates into CASSLDRAVAEAFF.

This chain uses TRBV30 with TRBJ2-1; D gene uncertain. The CDR3 length is 15 residues. Germline loops: CDR1 GTSNPN, CDR2 SVGIG (reference sequence). The V gene lost 5 bases and the J gene lost 6 bases, with 20 bases spanning the gap. The chain's CDR3 is CAWGPRNTEGNEQFF. CDR3 DNA: TGTGCCTGGGGGCCCAGGAATACAGAAGGCAATGAGCAGTTCTTC.

This clone is labeled as medium-sized. The V gene is TRBV14, the J gene TRBJ2-5; unclear D gene. Per germline, CDR1 SGHDN and CDR2 FVKESK. The V end lost 1 base, the J end lost 0 bases, and 9 bases lay between the germline ends. The CDR3 runs 15 residues. The CDR3 sequence: CASSQGTDYQETQYF. The CDR3 DNA follows: TGTGCCAGCAGCCAAGGGACCGATTACCAAGAGACCCAGTACTTC.